One sample yielded the 30 T cell receptor beta chains listed below, sequenced in a study of T cells in Graves' hyperthyroidism and ophthalmopathy. RNA transcripts yielded amplified TCR beta CDR3 regions. Initially, a first-round RT-PCR of the TCR CDR3 employed the HTBI primer set. TCRdb passed the multiplex PCR reads through MiXCR, listing each CDR3 protein once. The sample yields hundreds of thousands of distinct CDR3 sequences, around 21% seen once. The sequenced sample was blood. The receptors were sampled from a man aged 25-45 years with Graves' ophthalmopathy.

This clonotype has just a few counts. The J gene is TRBJ2-1, the V gene TRBV9; D is unclear. Germline CDR1 and CDR2: SGDLS and YYNGEE. Trimming cost V 2 bases and J 0 bases, with 12 bases left between them. The CDR3 has 16 residues. As DNA, the CDR3 is TGTGCCAGCAGCGTCCGATTGACTTACTCCTACAATGAGCAGTTCTTC. Its protein is CASSVRLTYSYNEQFF.

This clonotype has more than one count but fewer than ten. The V call is TRBV15, the J call TRBJ1-5; no definite D call. The V end was cut by 4 bases, the J end by 2 bases, with 6 bases between. The CDR3 length is 13 residues. Germline lookup yields CDR1 LNHNV and CDR2 YYDKDF (reference sequence). This CDR3 is CATSTAGNQPQHF. The CDR3 DNA is TGTGCCACCAGCACGGCCGGCAATCAGCCCCAGCATTTT.

About this clonotype itself: A read error may produce the germline difference seen at one junction end. The chain carries TRBV15 and TRBJ2-7; possibly TRBD1 or TRBD2 for D (5 bases each). In germline, CDR1 is LNHNV, CDR2 YYDKDF (reference sequence). The CDR3 has 14 residues. This CDR3 is CATSRELGVNEQYF. CDR3 DNA: TGTGCCACCAGCCGAGAGTTGGGGGTGAACGAGCAGTACTTC. The full variable domain, rest sourced from reference TRBV15 and TRBJ2-7, is DAMVIQNPRYQVTQFGKPVTLSCSQTLNHNVMYWYQQKSSQAPKLLFHYYDKDFNNEADTPDNFQSRRPNTSFCFLDIRSPGLGDTAMYLCATSRELGVNEQYFGPGTRLTVT.

This clonotype was recorded only once. In DNA, the CDR3 is TGTGCCAGTAGTATGCGGGACGGACGAAATGAAAAACTGTTTTTT. Protein sequence: CASSMRDGRNEKLFF. This chain links TRBV19 with TRBJ1-4; TRBD1 is a possible D gene (5 bases). Trimming stripped 3 bases from V and 5 bases from J, with 13 bases between. Per germline, CDR1 LNHDA and CDR2 SQIVND (reference sequence). CDR3 length equals 15 residues.

The CDR3 loop is CASSLAEGLAGWEQFF. The CDR3 DNA is TGTGCCAGCAGCTTAGCGGAAGGACTAGCGGGATGGGAGCAGTTCTTC. The rearrangement links TRBV7-9 to TRBJ2-1, with 12 bases matching TRBD2. This CDR3 spans 16 amino acids. CDR1 and CDR2 (germline): SEHNR, FQNEAQ (reference sequence). V dropped 0 bases and J dropped 10; count of bases not matched to a gene: 7.

The sample holds many counts of this clonotype. The chain has TRBV7-3 and TRBJ2-1, with D unclear. There are 13 residues in the CDR3. Germline-derived CDR1 and CDR2 are SGHTA and FQGTGA. V lost 3 bases to trimming and J lost 7 bases, with 10 bases between them. This CDR3 is CASSLFSWNEQFF. In DNA form, the CDR3 reads TGTGCCAGCAGCTTGTTCTCCTGGAATGAGCAGTTCTTC.

The chain combines TRBV6-4 with TRBJ2-1, with 8 bases fitting TRBD2. Trimming at V came to 6 bases and at J to 8 bases, leaving 18 bases not matched to a gene. The germline V gene encodes CDR1 MRHNA and CDR2 SNTAGT. The length of the CDR3 is 17 residues. DNA of the CDR3: TGTGCCAGCAGCCCCCAACCCGTTAGCGGGACTAGGGATGAGCAGTTCTTC. This gives the protein CASSPQPVSGTRDEQFF.

This clonotype has just a few counts. The J gene is TRBJ1-6, the V gene TRBV5-1; D unclear. This CDR3 is built from 15 residues. The V gene lost 5 bases and the J gene lost 2 bases, with 11 bases spanning the gap. Germline CDR1 is SGHRS and CDR2 is YFSETQ. The CDR3 coding sequence is TGCGCCAGCAGTACCGCGGCTACCTATAATTCACCCCTCCACTTT. It translates to CASSTAATYNSPLHF.

The V gene is TRBV7-2, the J gene TRBJ1-1; 7 nucleotides agree with TRBD1. Looked up from germline, CDR1 is SGHTA and CDR2 is FQGNSA. The CDR3 spans 14 residues. Losses at the gene ends were 4 bases for V and 4 bases for J; bases not matched to a gene: 6. For the CDR3, the DNA is TGTGCCAGCAGCTCATACGACAGGGCCACTGAAGCTTTCTTT. Translation gives CASSSYDRATEAFF.

In this sample, this clonotype turned up a few times. The rearrangement links TRBV6-5 to TRBJ2-6; D is tentatively TRBD1 or TRBD2 (5 bases each). The germline CDR1 and CDR2 sequences are MNHEY and SVGAGI. The CDR3 is 18 amino acids. V was trimmed by 0 bases and J by 0 bases, leaving 12 bases between them. CDR3 loop: CASSYSRDGSSGANVLTF. CDR3 in DNA: TGTGCCAGCAGTTACTCGAGGGACGGTAGCTCTGGGGCCAACGTCCTGACTTTC.

V is TRBV7-9 and J is TRBJ2-1, with TRBD2 matching 14 bases. The trim removed 5 bases at V and 0 bases at J, leaving 6 bases unmatched. The CDR3 runs to 18 residues. Looked up from germline, CDR1 is SEHNR and CDR2 is FQNEAQ (reference sequence). The CDR3 region is CASSTTSGRAYSYNEQFF. The CDR3, as DNA: TGTGCCAGCAGCACGACTAGCGGGAGGGCCTACTCCTACAATGAGCAGTTCTTC.

This clonotype appeared a few times. The V and J genes are TRBV28 and TRBJ2-7; D call uncertain. This CDR3 comprises 12 residues. CDR1 and CDR2 from the germline V gene are MDHEN and SYDVKM. Trimming took off 5 bases at V and 5 bases at J, with 10 bases between the two ends. The CDR3 reads CASSVILNEQYF. CDR3 coding DNA: TGTGCCAGCAGTGTCATTCTAAACGAGCAGTACTTC.

J is TRBJ1-5 and V is TRBV12-3 or TRBV12-4; TRBD1 might be the D (5 bases). With 5 bases removed from V and 0 bases from J, the gap between germline ends came to 11 bases. This CDR3 is built from 15 residues. The CDR3 region is CASSIDSYSNQPQHF. The CDR3 region has the DNA TGTGCCAGCAGTATAGACAGTTATAGCAATCAGCCCCAGCATTTT.

V and J are TRBV6-1 and TRBJ1-3; D is uncertain. V was pared by 3 bases and J by 0 bases, with 9 bases between. The CDR3 is 15 residues long. Germline V gives CDR1 MNHNS, CDR2 SASEGT. The CDR3 reads CASSESGNSGNTIYF. The CDR3 DNA reads as TGTGCCAGCAGTGAGTCCGGGAACTCTGGAAACACCATATATTTT.

This clonotype was detected only a few times. The CDR3, as DNA: TGTGCCAGCAGTCCGGACAGGGGGTGGACTGAAGCTTTCTTT. Translated: CASSPDRGWTEAFF. The rearrangement uses TRBV27 and TRBJ1-1, with TRBD1 matching 10 bases. CDR3 size: 14 residues. V gave up 5 bases and J gave up 5 bases; unmatched junction bases: 5. Germline values: CDR1 MNHEY, CDR2 SMNVEV (reference sequence).

The sample holds a few counts of this clonotype. The chain has TRBV28 and TRBJ1-4; the D is unclear. The CDR3 extends over 12 amino acids. The germline V gene has CDR1 MDHEN and CDR2 SYDVKM. Trimming removed 8 bases at V and 4 bases at J, with 8 bases between. The CDR3 DNA sequence: TGTGCCAGCTCGTCGCTTAATGAAAAACTGTTTTTT. It translates to CASSSLNEKLFF. The complete variable domain, with remaining parts taken from reference TRBV28 and TRBJ1-4, reads DVKVTQSSRYLVKRTGEKVFLECVQDMDHENMFWYRQDPGLGLRLIYFSYDVKMKEKGDIPEGYSVSREKKERFSLILESASTNQTSMYLCASSSLNEKLFFGSGTQLSVL.

The chain is built from TRBV14 and TRBJ1-6, with 9 bases matching TRBD1. Germline trimming cut 1 base from V and 8 bases from J; bases unmatched to any gene: 6. The V gene's germline CDR1 is SGHDN and CDR2 FVKESK. CDR3 size: 16 residues. For the CDR3, the DNA is TGTGCCAGCAGCCAAGTTTCGGACAGGGGTGATTCACCCCTCCACTTT. Its translation: CASSQVSDRGDSPLHF.

The chain employs TRBV5-1 and TRBJ2-3, with 12 bases lining up with TRBD2. The CDR3 runs 17 residues. Per germline, CDR1 SGHRS and CDR2 YFSETQ. Germline trimming cut 1 base from V and 6 bases from J; bases unmatched to any gene: 9. CDR3 sequence (DNA): TGCGCCAGCAGCTTGAGGGCGTCTAGCGGGAGGGCCGATACGCAGTATTTT. Its protein product is CASSLRASSGRADTQYF. Full variable domain (outside the CDR3, taken from reference TRBV5-1 and TRBJ2-3): KAGVTQTPRYLIKTRGQQVTLSCSPISGHRSVSWYQQTPGQGLQFLFEYFSETQRNKGNFPGRFSGRQFSNSRSEMNVSTLELGDSALYLCASSLRASSGRADTQYFGPGTRLTVL.

This clonotype was seen a handful of times. V usage is TRBV28 and J usage is TRBJ2-5; D unclear. Deletions cut 7 bases from V and 2 bases from J, with 14 bases between. There are 14 residues in the CDR3. Germline lookup yields CDR1 MDHEN and CDR2 SYDVKM. Here the CDR3 DNA reads TGTGCCAGCACCCTTCAGAGGTTACAAGAGACCCAGTACTTC. Its protein is CASTLQRLQETQYF.

This chain links TRBV7-9 with TRBJ2-7; no reliable D call. The CDR3 is made up of 13 amino acids. Looked up from germline, CDR1 is SEHNR and CDR2 is FQNEAQ (reference sequence). The V end lost 1 base, the J end lost 6 bases, and 10 bases lay between the germline ends. In nucleotides, the CDR3 is TGTGCCAGCAGCTTAGATCGAGGACGCGAGCAGTACTTC. It is translated as CASSLDRGREQYF.

V is TRBV28 and J is TRBJ2-7; D is possibly TRBD2 (6 bases). This CDR3 region has 14 residues. Germline V gene lookup returns CDR1 MDHEN and CDR2 SYDVKM. Trimming took off 6 bases at V and 6 bases at J, with 18 bases between the two ends. The CDR3: CASSRGGAGIEQYF. The CDR3 coding sequence is TGTGCCAGCAGCCGGGGCGGGGCAGGGATCGAGCAGTACTTC. The variable domain in full, with the rest retrieved from reference TRBV28 and TRBJ2-7, is DVKVTQSSRYLVKRTGEKVFLECVQDMDHENMFWYRQDPGLGLRLIYFSYDVKMKEKGDIPEGYSVSREKKERFSLILESASTNQTSMYLCASSRGGAGIEQYFGPGTRLTVT.

This chain connects TRBV11-3 to TRBJ2-1, with 10 bases that match TRBD2. The germline V gene encodes CDR1 SGHNT and CDR2 YENEEA. This CDR3 has 15 residues. V lost 6 bases and J lost 5; bases outside the gene matches: 7. CDR3 in amino acids: CASRRAGGINNEQFF. The CDR3 DNA reads TGTGCCAGCAGGAGAGCGGGAGGGATTAACAATGAGCAGTTCTTC.

This clonotype was seen a few times. This sequence joins TRBV6-2 or TRBV6-3 and TRBJ2-7; no clear D. This CDR3 comprises 14 residues. Germline loops: CDR1 MNHEY, CDR2 SVGEGT. Trimming removed 0 bases from V and 3 bases from J, with 9 bases in between. CDR3 sequence: CASSYSSRHYEQYF. In nucleotides, the CDR3 is TGTGCCAGCAGTTACTCGAGCCGTCACTACGAGCAGTACTTC.

The chain links TRBV4-1 to TRBJ1-5; 10 bases agree with TRBD1. The ends lost 9 bases at V and 4 bases at J; junction bases unmatched: 6. Germline CDR1 MGHRA, CDR2 YSYEKL. The length of the CDR3 is 14 residues. The CDR3 nucleotides are TGCGCCAGTACGTGGGGACAGGGGAATCAGCCCCAGCATTTT. It codes for CASTWGQGNQPQHF.

This clonotype was observed a few times. This rearrangement joins TRBV4-1 to TRBJ1-5; D uncertain. The V end was cut by 1 base, the J end by 6 bases, with 7 bases between. CDR1 and CDR2 (germline): MGHRA, YSYEKL. The CDR3 spans 13 residues. In DNA form, the CDR3 reads TGCGCCAGCAGCCAAGTGTTTCTTCAGCCCCAGCATTTT. Its protein is CASSQVFLQPQHF.

This clonotype has a count of ten or more. CDR3 nucleotides: TGCGCCAGCTACGAGGGTTGGACTAGCGGGAGTGGGGAGCAGTTCTTC. It translates to CASYEGWTSGSGEQFF. V usage is TRBV5-1 and J usage is TRBJ2-1; 13 bases match TRBD2. Trimming removed 7 bases from V and 10 bases from J; junction bases left unmatched: 14. In germline, CDR1 is SGHRS, CDR2 YFSETQ. This CDR3 region has 16 residues.

This chain links TRBV5-1 with TRBJ2-1, with D possibly TRBD2 on 6 matching bases. Germline values: CDR1 SGHRS, CDR2 YFSETQ. This CDR3 has 13 residues. Trimming left V 3 bases short and J 10 bases short, with 14 bases between. The CDR3 region has the DNA TGCGCCAGCAGCTCCAGACTAGAAAAAGAGCAGTTCTTC. Translation gives CASSSRLEKEQFF.

This clonotype was counted ten times or more. V gene TRBV7-2 combines with J gene TRBJ2-1, with unresolved D. This CDR3 region has 13 residues. Germline loops: CDR1 SGHTA, CDR2 FQGNSA. V lost 2 bases, J lost 9 bases, and 11 bases lay in between. DNA for the CDR3: TGTGCCAGCAGCTTAAGTGAAGTCGTTGAGCAGTTCTTC. It yields the protein CASSLSEVVEQFF.

Here the CDR3 DNA reads TGCGCCAGCAGTTTTGGGTCTTCTTTTCAAGAGACCCAGTACTTC. This translates into CASSFGSSFQETQYF. This chain connects TRBV5-1 to TRBJ2-5; no definite D call. In germline, CDR1 is SGHRS, CDR2 YFSETQ. The CDR3 is 15 residues long. Trimming took 5 bases from V and 2 from J, leaving 16 bases between them.

The rearrangement uses TRBV6-1 and TRBJ2-2, with 7 nucleotides matching TRBD1. Germline V gene lookup returns CDR1 MNHNS and CDR2 SASEGT. J gave up 3 bases and V 6 bases, and 4 bases lay outside the gene matches. CDR3 length: 14 amino acids. This CDR3 reads CASRQGPYTGELFF. CDR3 DNA: TGTGCCAGCAGACAGGGGCCTTACACCGGGGAGCTGTTTTTT.